This entry lists 20 T cell receptor beta chains sequenced from one sample in a study of vaccination and CD4 T cells after COVID-19. These receptors lack a known antigen. The treatment here: approximately 11-day PBMC culture with coronavirus spike peptide pools or control peptides (ViraFEST assay). The Oncomine TCR Beta short-read assay was applied to DNA of cultured CD4+ T cells. MiXCR, applied by TCRdb to the PCR reads, yields one record per CDR3 protein. The data show about 4,200 distinct CDR3 sequences, about a quarter seen once. The sample taken for sequencing was CD4+ T cells from blood, cultured in vitro. These receptors were obtained from a human donor who had recovered from COVID-19.

The V call is TRBV6-1, the J call TRBJ2-7; 11 bases align to TRBD1. V trimming: 6 bases; J trimming: 4 bases; junction bases outside the gene matches: 2. The CDR3 has 13 amino acids. Germline CDR1 is MNHNS and CDR2 is SASEGT. In DNA, the CDR3 is TGTGCCAGCAGAGGGACAGGGGGTTACGAGCAGTACTTC. It is translated as CASRGTGGYEQYF.

As for this clonotype: A much larger clone is a single base away; this may be a read error. V is TRBV20-1 and J is TRBJ1-1, with D possibly being TRBD1 (6 bases). The CDR3 has 13 amino acids. Germline V gene sequence: CDR1 DFQATT, CDR2 SNEGSKA (reference sequence). This CDR3 is CSATGQLNTKAFF. The CDR3 DNA is TGCAGTGCTACTGGACAGTTGAACACTAAAGCTTTCTTT.

The chain is built from TRBV10-1 and TRBJ1-1; D uncertain. Germline V gives CDR1 WNHNN, CDR2 SYGVQD (reference sequence). This CDR3 spans 14 amino acids. The germline V and J ends were trimmed by 0 bases and 0 bases, with 5 bases remaining between them. The DNA for the CDR3 is TGCGCCAGCAGTGAGTCGAGGGTGAACACTGAAGCTTTCTTT. Translating gives CASSESRVNTEAFF.

The J gene is TRBJ2-3, the V gene TRBV7-2; TRBD1 might be the D (5 bases). V dropped 1 base and J dropped 1 base, with 9 bases sitting between them. This CDR3 is built from 15 residues. CDR1 is SGHTA and CDR2 is FQGNSA in the germline V gene. The CDR3 DNA sequence: TGTGCCAGCAGCTTAGGGTGGGGCCGCACAGATACGCAGTATTTT. This translates into CASSLGWGRTDTQYF.

The CDR3 here is CASKGETEAFF. DNA of the CDR3: TGCGCCAGCAAGGGGGAGACTGAAGCTTTCTTT. This rearrangement joins TRBV5-1 to TRBJ1-1; possible D gene TRBD1, 6 bases. V lost 6 bases and J 5 bases, leaving 8 bases between the germline ends. This CDR3 is built from 11 residues. Germline V gene data show CDR1 as SGHRS and CDR2 as YFSETQ. Together with reference TRBV5-1 and TRBJ1-1, the CDR3 gives the full variable domain: KAGVTQTPRYLIKTRGQQVTLSCSPISGHRSVSWYQQTPGQGLQFLFEYFSETQRNKGNFPGRFSGRQFSNSRSEMNVSTLELGDSALYLCASKGETEAFFGQGTRLTVV.

As concerns this clonotype: A read error is likely, as this CDR3 ends without the conserved phenylalanine or tryptophan. V gene TRBV5-4 combines with J gene TRBJ2-7; D possibly corresponds to TRBD2 (6 bases). This CDR3 comprises 13 residues. CDR1 SGHNT and CDR2 YYREEE come from the germline V gene (reference sequence). Trimming took 3 bases from V and 7 from J, leaving 14 bases between them. This chain's CDR3 is CASSWRGGGEQYL. The CDR3 DNA follows: TGTGCCAGCAGCTGGCGGGGTGGAGGGGAGCAGTACCTC.

This clonotype has just one count. V is TRBV7-2 and J is TRBJ2-2; no firm D call. This CDR3 has 14 residues. V was trimmed by 0 bases and J by 4 bases, leaving 6 bases between them. Germline V gives CDR1 SGHTA, CDR2 FQGNSA. The DNA for the CDR3 is TGTGCCAGCAGCTTAGCACCGACCACCGGGGAGCTGTTTTTT. It translates to CASSLAPTTGELFF.

The chain combines TRBV25-1 with TRBJ2-7; 11 bases line up with TRBD2. Germline-derived CDR1 and CDR2 are MGHDK and SYGVNS. V shed 8 bases, J shed 1 base, and the junction held 1 base outside the gene matches. The CDR3 length is 13 residues. CDR3 in amino acids: CASRLAGSYEQYF. In DNA form, the CDR3 reads TGTGCCAGCCGACTAGCGGGGTCCTACGAGCAGTACTTC.

There are a few counts of this clonotype. The rearrangement uses TRBV12-3 or TRBV12-4 and TRBJ2-1; 8 bases line up with TRBD2. This CDR3 has 14 residues. After removal of 7 bases from V and 8 bases from J, the junction contained 10 bases not matched to a gene. The CDR3 reads CASTPGGGAHEQFF. CDR3 nucleotide sequence: TGTGCCAGCACCCCCGGGGGGGGGGCCCATGAGCAGTTCTTC.

V usage is TRBV7-6 and J usage is TRBJ2-1, with TRBD2 identical over 9 bases. Germline V gene data show CDR1 as SGHVS and CDR2 as FNYEAQ. This CDR3 spans 15 amino acids. Trimming at V came to 5 bases and at J to 3 bases, leaving 5 bases not matched to a gene. The CDR3 reads CASSPSGGFYNEQFF. CDR3 nucleotide sequence: TGTGCCAGCAGCCCGAGCGGGGGGTTCTACAATGAGCAGTTCTTC.

V is TRBV7-2 and J is TRBJ1-1, with D uncertain. The V end lost 1 base, the J end lost 4 bases, and 7 bases lay between the germline ends. Germline lookup yields CDR1 SGHTA and CDR2 FQGNSA. The CDR3 is 13 amino acids. CDR3 sequence: CASSLESSTEAFF. The DNA of the CDR3 is TGTGCCAGCAGCTTAGAGTCTAGCACTGAAGCTTTCTTT.

This clonotype was seen only a few times. The chain links TRBV30 to TRBJ1-2, with D possibly TRBD1 on 5 matching bases. V was cut by 1 base and J by 3 bases, with 9 bases left in between. The length of the CDR3 is 13 residues. The germline V gene encodes CDR1 GTSNPN and CDR2 SVGIG (reference sequence). The CDR3 region has the DNA TGTGCCTGGAGTGGCAGGGCGGACTATGGCTACACCTTC. This encodes CAWSGRADYGYTF. Together with reference TRBV30 and TRBJ1-2, the CDR3 gives the full variable domain: SQTIHQWPATLVQPVGSPLSLECTVEGTSNPNLYWYRQAAGRGLQLLFYSVGIGQISSEVPQNLSASRPQDRQFILSSKKLLLSDSGFYLCAWSGRADYGYTFGSGTRLTVV.

This clonotype was picked up a small number of times. This sequence joins TRBV7-2 and TRBJ2-1; the match to TRBD2 covers 12 bases. The J segment lost 14 bases and the V segment lost 1 base, leaving 9 bases of the junction unmatched. The length of the CDR3 is 15 residues. Germline values: CDR1 SGHTA, CDR2 FQGNSA. The CDR3 sequence: CASSLDPSGGALEFF. The CDR3 bases are TGTGCCAGCAGCTTAGACCCTAGCGGGGGGGCCCTAGAGTTCTTC.

A few counts support this clonotype. This chain uses TRBV12-3 or TRBV12-4 with TRBJ1-1; D ambiguous. The V end was cut by 2 bases, the J end by 7 bases, with 11 bases between. The length of the CDR3 is 13 residues. The CDR3 sequence: CASSLTLGGEAFF. The CDR3 DNA reads TGTGCCAGCAGTTTAACTTTAGGCGGTGAAGCTTTCTTT.

The rearrangement links TRBV11-3 to TRBJ2-1, with 7 bases that match TRBD2. This CDR3 comprises 12 residues. Trimming removed 5 bases from V and 10 bases from J; junction bases left unmatched: 5. Germline V gene sequence: CDR1 SGHNT, CDR2 YENEEA. The CDR3 region is CASSGREAEQFF. As DNA, the CDR3 is TGTGCCAGCAGCGGCCGGGAGGCAGAGCAGTTCTTC.

Sample share makes this clonotype medium-sized (0.01 to 0.1%). V usage is TRBV6-1 and J usage is TRBJ1-2; TRBD1 might be the D (6 bases). The germline CDR1 and CDR2 sequences are MNHNS and SASEGT. The CDR3 has 13 residues. Trimming stripped 7 bases from V and 3 bases from J, with 12 bases between. Here the CDR3 reads CASNRRGYYGYTF. The CDR3 region has the DNA TGTGCCAGCAATCGAAGGGGGTACTATGGCTACACCTTC.

There are a few counts of this clonotype. This sequence joins TRBV6-1 and TRBJ1-5; weak D call: TRBD1 (6 bases). The CDR3 has 16 amino acids. Germline-derived CDR1 and CDR2 are MNHNS and SASEGT. Trimming took off 7 bases at V and 6 bases at J, with 22 bases between the two ends. CDR3 coding DNA: TGTGCCAGCATCCAGGGGCCCAACAGGAGACGTCAGCCCCAGCATTTT. Protein sequence: CASIQGPNRRRQPQHF.

The CDR3 bases are TGCGCCAGCAGCTTGGGTTCTAGGGGCCCCATTGTAACTGAAGCTTTCTTT. Translated, it gives CASSLGSRGPIVTEAFF. V usage is TRBV5-1 and J usage is TRBJ1-1; maybe TRBD1 (5 bases). Germline V gene data show CDR1 as SGHRS and CDR2 as YFSETQ. The CDR3 runs 17 residues. V was clipped by 0 bases and J by 5 bases, with 20 bases between them.

V and J are TRBV7-2 and TRBJ2-1, with 8 bases lining up with TRBD1. J gave up 8 bases and V 3 bases, and 9 bases lay outside the gene matches. Germline assignment: CDR1 SGHTA and CDR2 FQGNSA. This CDR3 has 15 residues. For the CDR3, the DNA is TGTGCCAGCAGCTTCCAGGGGGCGTCAGGTCATGAGCAGTTCTTC. Its translation: CASSFQGASGHEQFF.

The chain carries TRBV5-8 and TRBJ2-7, with D possibly TRBD1 on 6 matching bases. The CDR3 length is 14 residues. The germline CDR1 and CDR2 sequences are SGHTS and YDEGEE. V was pared by 4 bases and J by 2 bases, with 13 bases between. The CDR3 loop reads CASSTSDSPYEQYF. The CDR3 bases are TGTGCCAGCAGCACATCGGACAGCCCCTACGAGCAGTACTTC.